This TCR beta chain was documented in a study of control samples from healthy donors and cancer patients. Produced via immunoSEQ multiplex PCR; TCRdb's table is partial and in-frame only. The sample shows 78,000 or so clones, 87% of them seen only once. The CDR3 totals 16 residues. V shed 5 bases, J shed 4 bases, and the junction held 8 bases outside the gene matches. The germline V gene has CDR1 PRHDT and CDR2 FYEKMQ (reference sequence). The chain uses TRBV13 and TRBJ2-7; 13 bases are a match to TRBD2. Sequencing was done on a sample of blood. The receptor was isolated from a woman in her fifties or sixties in good health. The CDR3 DNA reads TGTGCCAGCAGCCTCACCAAGGGACTAGCGGGATACGAGCAGTACTTC. This gives the protein CASSLTKGLAGYEQYF.